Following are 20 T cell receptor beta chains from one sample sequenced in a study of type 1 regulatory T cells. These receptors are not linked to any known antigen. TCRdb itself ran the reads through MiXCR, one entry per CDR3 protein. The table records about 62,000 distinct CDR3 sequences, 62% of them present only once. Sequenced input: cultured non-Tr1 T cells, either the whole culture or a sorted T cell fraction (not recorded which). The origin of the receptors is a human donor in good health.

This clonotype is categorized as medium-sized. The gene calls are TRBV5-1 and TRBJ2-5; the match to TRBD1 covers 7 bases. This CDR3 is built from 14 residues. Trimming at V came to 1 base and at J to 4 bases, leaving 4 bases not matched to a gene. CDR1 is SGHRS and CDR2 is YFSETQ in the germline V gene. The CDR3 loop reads CASSLRGLGETQYF. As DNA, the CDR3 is TGCGCCAGCAGCTTGAGGGGGCTCGGAGAGACCCAGTACTTC.

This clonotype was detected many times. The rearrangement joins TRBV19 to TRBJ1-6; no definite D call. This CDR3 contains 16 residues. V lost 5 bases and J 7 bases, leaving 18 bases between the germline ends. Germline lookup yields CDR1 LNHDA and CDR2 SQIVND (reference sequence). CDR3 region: CASSLEQSRLNSPLHF. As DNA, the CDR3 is TGTGCCAGTAGTCTGGAGCAATCCCGGCTAAATTCACCCCTCCACTTT.

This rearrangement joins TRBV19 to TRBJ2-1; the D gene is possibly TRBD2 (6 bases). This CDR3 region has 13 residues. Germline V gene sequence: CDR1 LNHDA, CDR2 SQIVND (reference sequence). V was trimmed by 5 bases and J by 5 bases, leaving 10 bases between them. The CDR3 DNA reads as TGTGCCAGTAGTCTGGACTATAACAATGAGCAGTTCTTC. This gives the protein CASSLDYNNEQFF.

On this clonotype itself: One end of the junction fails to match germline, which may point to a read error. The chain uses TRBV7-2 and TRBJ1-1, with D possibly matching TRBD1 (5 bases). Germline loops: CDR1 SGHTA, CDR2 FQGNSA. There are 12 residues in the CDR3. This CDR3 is CASSLSGRGIAF. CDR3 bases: TGTGCCAGCAGCTTATCGGGACGAGGGATCGCCTTT.

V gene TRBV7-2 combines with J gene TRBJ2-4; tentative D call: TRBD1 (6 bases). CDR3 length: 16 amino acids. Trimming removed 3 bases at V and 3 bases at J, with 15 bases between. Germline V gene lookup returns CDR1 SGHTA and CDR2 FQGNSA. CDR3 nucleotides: TGTGCCAGCAGCTTTACAGGGACAACCTTCAAAAACATTCAGTACTTC. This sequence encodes CASSFTGTTFKNIQYF.

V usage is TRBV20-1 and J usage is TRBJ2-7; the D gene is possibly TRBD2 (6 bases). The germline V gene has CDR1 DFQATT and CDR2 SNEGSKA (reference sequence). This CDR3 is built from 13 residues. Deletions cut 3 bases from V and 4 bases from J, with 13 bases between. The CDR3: CSASRDFPYEQYF. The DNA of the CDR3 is TGCAGTGCTAGTCGGGACTTTCCTTACGAGCAGTACTTC.

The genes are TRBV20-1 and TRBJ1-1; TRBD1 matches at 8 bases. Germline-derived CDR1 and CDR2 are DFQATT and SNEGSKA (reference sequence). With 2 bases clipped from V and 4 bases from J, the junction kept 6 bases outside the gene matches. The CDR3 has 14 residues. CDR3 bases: TGCAGTGCTAGACGGACAGGGCACCCCACTGAAGCTTTCTTT. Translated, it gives CSARRTGHPTEAFF.

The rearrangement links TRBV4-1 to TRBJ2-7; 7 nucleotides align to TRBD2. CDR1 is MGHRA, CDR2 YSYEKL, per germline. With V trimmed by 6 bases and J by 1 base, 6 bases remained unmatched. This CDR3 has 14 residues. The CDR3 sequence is CASRQTSRSYEQYF. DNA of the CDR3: TGCGCCAGCAGACAGACTAGCCGGTCCTACGAGCAGTACTTC.

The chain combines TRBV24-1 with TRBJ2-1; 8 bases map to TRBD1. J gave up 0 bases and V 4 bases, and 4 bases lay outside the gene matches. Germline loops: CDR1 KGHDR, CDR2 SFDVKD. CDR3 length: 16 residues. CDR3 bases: TGTGCCACCAGTGACGACAGGGGCCCCTCCTACAATGAGCAGTTCTTC. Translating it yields CATSDDRGPSYNEQFF.

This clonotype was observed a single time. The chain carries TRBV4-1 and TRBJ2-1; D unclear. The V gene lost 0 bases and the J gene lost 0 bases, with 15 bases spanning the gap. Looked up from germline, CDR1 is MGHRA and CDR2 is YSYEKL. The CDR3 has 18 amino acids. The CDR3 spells CASSQDHSLSGSYNEQFF. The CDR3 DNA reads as TGCGCCAGCAGCCAAGATCACAGCCTCTCCGGCTCCTACAATGAGCAGTTCTTC.

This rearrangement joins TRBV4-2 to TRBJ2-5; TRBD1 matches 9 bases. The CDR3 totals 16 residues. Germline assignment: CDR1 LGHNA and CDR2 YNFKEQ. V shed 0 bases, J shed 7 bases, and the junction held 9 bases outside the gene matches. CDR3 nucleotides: TGTGCCAGCAGCCAAGAGGGGACAGGGTGGTTTGTGACCCAGTACTTC. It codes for CASSQEGTGWFVTQYF.

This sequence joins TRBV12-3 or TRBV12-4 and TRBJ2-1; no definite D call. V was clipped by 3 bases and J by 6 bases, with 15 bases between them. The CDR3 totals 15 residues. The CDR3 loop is CASSFFRGRSNEQFF. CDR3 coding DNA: TGTGCCAGCAGTTTCTTTCGAGGCCGAAGCAATGAGCAGTTCTTC.

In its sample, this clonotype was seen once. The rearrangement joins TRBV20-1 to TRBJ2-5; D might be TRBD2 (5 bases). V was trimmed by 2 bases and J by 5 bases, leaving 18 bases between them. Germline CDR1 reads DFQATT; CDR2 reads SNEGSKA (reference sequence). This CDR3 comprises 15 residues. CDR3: CSARSPLSGSETQYF. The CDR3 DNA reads TGCAGTGCTAGATCCCCCCTATCGGGATCGGAGACCCAGTACTTC.

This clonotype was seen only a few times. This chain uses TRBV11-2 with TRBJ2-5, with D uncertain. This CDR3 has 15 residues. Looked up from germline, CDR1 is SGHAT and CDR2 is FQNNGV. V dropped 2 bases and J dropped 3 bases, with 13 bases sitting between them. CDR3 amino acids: CASSLLRQQKETQYF. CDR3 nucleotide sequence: TGTGCCAGCAGCTTACTTCGCCAGCAGAAAGAGACCCAGTACTTC. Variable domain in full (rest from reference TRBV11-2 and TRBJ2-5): EAGVAQSPRYKIIEKRQSVAFWCNPISGHATLYWYQQILGQGPKLLIQFQNNGVVDDSQLPKDRFSAERLKGVDSTLKIQPAKLEDSAVYLCASSLLRQQKETQYFGPGTRLLVL.

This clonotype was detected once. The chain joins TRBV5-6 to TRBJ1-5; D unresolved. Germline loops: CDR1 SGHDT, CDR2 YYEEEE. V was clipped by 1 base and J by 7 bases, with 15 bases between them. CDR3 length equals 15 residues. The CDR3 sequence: CASSLNRQAVQPQHF. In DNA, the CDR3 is TGTGCCAGCAGCTTGAATCGGCAGGCGGTCCAGCCCCAGCATTTT. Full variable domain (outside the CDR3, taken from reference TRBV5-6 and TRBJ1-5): DAGVTQSPTHLIKTRGQQVTLRCSPKSGHDTVSWYQQALGQGPQFIFQYYEEEERQRGNFPDRFSGHQFPNYSSELNVNALLLGDSALYLCASSLNRQAVQPQHFGDGTRLSIL.

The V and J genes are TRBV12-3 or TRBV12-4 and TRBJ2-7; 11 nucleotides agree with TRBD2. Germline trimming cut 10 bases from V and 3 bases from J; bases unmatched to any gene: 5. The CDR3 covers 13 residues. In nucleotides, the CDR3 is TGTGCCATAAGACTAGCGGGACTCTACGAGCAGTACTTC. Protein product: CAIRLAGLYEQYF.

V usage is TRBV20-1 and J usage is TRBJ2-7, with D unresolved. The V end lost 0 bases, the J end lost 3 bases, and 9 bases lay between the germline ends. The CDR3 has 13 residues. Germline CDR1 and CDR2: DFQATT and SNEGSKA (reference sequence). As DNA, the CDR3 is TGCAGTGCTAGAGATCTCGGCGTCTACGAGCAGTACTTC. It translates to CSARDLGVYEQYF.

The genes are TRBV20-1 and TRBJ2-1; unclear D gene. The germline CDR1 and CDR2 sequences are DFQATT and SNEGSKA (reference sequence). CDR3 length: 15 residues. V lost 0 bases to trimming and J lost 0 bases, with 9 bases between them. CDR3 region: CSARDLTGSYNEQFF. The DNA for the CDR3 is TGCAGTGCTAGAGATTTGACCGGCTCCTACAATGAGCAGTTCTTC.

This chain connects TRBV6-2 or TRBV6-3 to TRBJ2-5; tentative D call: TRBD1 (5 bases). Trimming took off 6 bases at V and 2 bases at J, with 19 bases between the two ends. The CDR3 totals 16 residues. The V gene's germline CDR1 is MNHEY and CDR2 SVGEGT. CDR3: CASRKGNRLGQETQYF. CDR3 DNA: TGTGCCAGCAGGAAGGGGAACCGGTTGGGGCAAGAGACCCAGTACTTC.

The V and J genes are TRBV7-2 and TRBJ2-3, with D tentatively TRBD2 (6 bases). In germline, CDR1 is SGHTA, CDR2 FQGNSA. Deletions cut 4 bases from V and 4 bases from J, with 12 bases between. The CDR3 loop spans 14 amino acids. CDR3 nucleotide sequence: TGTGCCAGCAGCTCTGGCGGAGGGGCAGATACGCAGTATTTT. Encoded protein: CASSSGGGADTQYF.